This entry lists 29 T cell receptor beta chains sequenced from one sample in a study of beta chain features in type 1 diabetes. General study results and limits: Among all four CD4+ subsets, Type 1 diabetes patients had TCRB CDR3s that were moderately but significantly shorter.

Sequenced material consisted of expressed TCRB transcripts (all of the isolated RNA was reverse transcribed). Data came from immunoSEQ multiplex PCR; TCRdb stores just in-frame clones and leaves some out. The sample records fewer than 350,000 clones, approximately 15% being singletons. Antigens of these TCRs are unknown. Sequenced input: naive CD4+ T cells from blood. The receptors here all came from a man between 18 and 29 years old with type 1 diabetes.

There are a few counts of this clone. This same CDR3 is encoded by further DNA sequences in the sample. The rearrangement links TRBV9 to TRBJ2-3; TRBD2 matches at 8 bases. The ends lost 2 bases at V and 4 bases at J; junction bases unmatched: 3. CDR1 is SGDLS, CDR2 YYNGEE, per germline. CDR3 length equals 14 residues. The CDR3 reads CASSVGGGPDTQYF. The CDR3, as DNA: TGTGCCAGCAGCGTCGGGGGGGGCCCAGATACGCAGTATTTT.

This clone was counted a few times. The chain uses TRBV28 and TRBJ2-2; TRBD2 aligns across 12 bases. The V and J ends lost 2 bases and 6 bases, in that order; junction bases with no gene match: 7. Germline V gene data show CDR1 as MDHEN and CDR2 as SYDVKM. The CDR3 is made up of 17 amino acids. In DNA form, the CDR3 reads TGTGCCAGCAGTTTAGGCCTAGCGGGAGGGCCATCCGGGGAGCTGTTTTTT. This translates into CASSLGLAGGPSGELFF.

This chain uses TRBV18 with TRBJ2-3; TRBD2 agrees at 8 bases. Unmatched junction bases numbered 7, after V lost 5 bases and J lost 3 bases. Per germline, CDR1 KGHSH and CDR2 LQKENI. The CDR3 consists of 15 residues. The CDR3 DNA reads as TGTGCCAGCTCAAGACTAGCGTTTTTGACAGATACGCAGTATTTT. It translates to CASSRLAFLTDTQYF.

A few counts support this clone. The rearrangement links TRBV14 to TRBJ2-4; 7 bases align to TRBD1. The CDR3 is 18 residues long. From germline, CDR1 is SGHDN and CDR2 FVKESK. V trimming: 0 bases; J trimming: 3 bases; junction bases outside the gene matches: 11. CDR3 loop: CASSQETPATGIKNIQYF. CDR3 nucleotides: TGTGCCAGCAGCCAAGAGACGCCTGCGACAGGGATCAAAAACATTCAGTACTTC.

This chain joins TRBV30 and TRBJ2-3; D might be TRBD2 (5 bases). The CDR3 totals 14 residues. Trimming took 1 base from V and 5 from J, leaving 13 bases between them. Germline values: CDR1 GTSNPN, CDR2 SVGIG (reference sequence). CDR3 sequence (DNA): TGTGCCTGGAGTGGGGAGAACCGTGGAGATACGCAGTATTTT. Protein: CAWSGENRGDTQYF.

The V call is TRBV27, the J call TRBJ2-1; 7 positions agree with TRBD1. This CDR3 region has 21 residues. Per the germline V gene, CDR1 is MNHEY and CDR2 is SMNVEV (reference sequence). With 4 bases clipped from V and 2 bases from J, the junction kept 23 bases outside the gene matches. The CDR3 spells CASSSAFTHRGRARAYNEQFF. CDR3 nucleotide sequence: TGTGCCAGCAGTTCAGCATTCACCCACAGGGGTCGGGCGCGGGCCTACAATGAGCAGTTCTTC.

This clone was seen only once. The chain couples TRBV7-2 to TRBJ2-1; a possible D gene is TRBD1 (6 bases). Trimming took 4 bases from V and 9 from J, leaving 22 bases between them. The CDR3 has 16 amino acids. CDR1 SGHTA and CDR2 FQGNSA come from the germline V gene. The DNA of the CDR3 is TGTGCCAGCAGCTCAGGGGAGAGGCGCGGCCGGTCTGAGCAGTTCTTC. Protein: CASSSGERRGRSEQFF.

The V and J genes are TRBV7-9 and TRBJ2-1; the D is unclear. V lost 5 bases to trimming and J lost 2 bases, with 13 bases between them. Germline assignment: CDR1 SEHNR and CDR2 FQNEAQ (reference sequence). CDR3 length: 15 amino acids. The DNA of the CDR3 is TGTGCCAGCAGCCAAAGTCTGGCCACCTACAATGAGCAGTTCTTC. Protein: CASSQSLATYNEQFF.

This clone has only a few counts. The chain uses TRBV2 and TRBJ1-5; 7 bases match TRBD1. The CDR3 sequence is 15 residues long. Trimming cost V 7 bases and J 1 base; bases outside gene matches: 7. In germline, CDR1 is SNHLY, CDR2 FYNNEI. The CDR3 DNA sequence: TGTGCCAGCACCCGACAGGGATTGAGCAATCAGCCCCAGCATTTT. Amino acids: CASTRQGLSNQPQHF.

The chain recombines TRBV30 with TRBJ1-5; tentative D call: TRBD1 (6 bases). Germline V CDR1 and CDR2: GTSNPN, SVGIG (reference sequence). This CDR3 is 14 amino acids long. V was pared by 1 base and J by 5 bases, with 12 bases between. The CDR3: CAWSGRQVDQPQHF. For the CDR3, the DNA is TGTGCCTGGAGTGGCCGACAGGTTGATCAGCCCCAGCATTTT.

In DNA form, the CDR3 reads TGTGCCAGCAGCCCAAACACCGGGGAGCTGTTTTTT. It translates to CASSPNTGELFF. This rearrangement joins TRBV7-2 to TRBJ2-2; D call uncertain. Germline-derived CDR1 and CDR2 are SGHTA and FQGNSA. V was shortened by 5 bases and J by 2 bases, with 3 bases between the two germline ends. The CDR3 loop spans 12 amino acids.

This clone occurred a few times. V gene TRBV29-1 combines with J gene TRBJ2-6; TRBD1 matches at 11 bases. The V gene end was trimmed by 0 bases and the J gene end by 1 base; junction bases not matched to a gene: 2. The germline V gene encodes CDR1 SQVTM and CDR2 ANQGSEA. This CDR3 contains 17 residues. The CDR3 reads CSVEEDRGRSGANVLTF. CDR3 coding DNA: TGCAGCGTTGAAGAGGACAGGGGGCGTTCTGGGGCCAACGTCCTGACTTTC.

There are a few counts of this clone. The V gene is TRBV14, the J gene TRBJ2-1; the match to TRBD1 covers 9 bases. The V segment lost 4 bases and the J segment 13 bases; nucleotides outside the gene matches: 5. This CDR3 is built from 12 residues. CDR1 is SGHDN and CDR2 is FVKESK in the germline V gene. The CDR3 DNA reads TGTGCCAGCAGCCTCGGGACAGGGTTCCAGTTCTTC. Translated, it gives CASSLGTGFQFF. Using reference TRBV14 and TRBJ2-1 for the parts outside the CDR3, the full variable domain is EAGVTQFPSHSVIEKGQTVTLRCDPISGHDNLYWYRRVMGKEIKFLLHFVKESKQDESGMPNNRFLAERTGGTYSTLKVQPAELEDSGVYFCASSLGTGFQFFGPGTRLTVL.

This clone was recorded a few times. The chain combines TRBV10-3 with TRBJ2-7; 8 bases agree with TRBD1. The CDR3 covers 12 residues. In germline, CDR1 is ENHRY, CDR2 SYGVKD. The junction had 8 bases not matched to a gene; V was cut back by 10 bases and J by 6 bases. The CDR3 spells CATDNTGGEQYF. The DNA for the CDR3 is TGTGCCACCGATAACACAGGGGGCGAGCAGTACTTC.

This clone came up a few times. The V call is TRBV5-1, the J call TRBJ2-7; 7 bases align to TRBD1. Germline V gene data show CDR1 as SGHRS and CDR2 as YFSETQ. V lost 7 bases, J lost 3 bases, and 4 bases stayed unmatched. The CDR3 is 12 amino acids. The CDR3 DNA follows: TGCGCCAGCCGGGACAGCATCTACGAGCAGTACTTC. It translates to CASRDSIYEQYF.

The CDR3 spells CASIRGTTDTQYF. As DNA, the CDR3 is TGTGCCAGCATCCGGGGGACGACAGATACGCAGTATTTT. This chain uses TRBV5-6 with TRBJ2-3; tentative D call: TRBD2 (6 bases). The CDR3 covers 13 residues. Per the germline V gene, CDR1 is SGHDT and CDR2 is YYEEEE. The V and J ends lost 6 bases and 3 bases respectively, with 11 bases between them.

The table lists this clone with a few counts. The chain couples TRBV7-2 to TRBJ2-1, with 12 bases fitting TRBD2. Germline CDR1 and CDR2: SGHTA and FQGNSA. The length of the CDR3 is 18 residues. Unmatched junction bases numbered 10, after V lost 1 base and J lost 6 bases. CDR3 residues: CASSLVRLAGALFNEQFF. The CDR3 region has the DNA TGTGCCAGCAGCTTAGTACGACTAGCGGGAGCTCTGTTCAATGAGCAGTTCTTC.

This rearrangement joins TRBV5-1 to TRBJ2-3; 7 bases are a match to TRBD1. Germline-derived CDR1 and CDR2 are SGHRS and YFSETQ. The J segment lost 1 base and the V segment lost 3 bases, leaving 8 bases of the junction unmatched. The CDR3 loop spans 16 amino acids. This CDR3 reads CASSSPRGPGTDTQYF. The CDR3 DNA follows: TGCGCCAGCAGCTCACCAAGGGGGCCGGGCACAGATACGCAGTATTTT.

J is TRBJ1-1 and V is TRBV10-1, with 7 bases matching TRBD1. The trim removed 0 bases at V and 5 bases at J, leaving 9 bases unmatched. CDR1 is WNHNN and CDR2 is SYGVQD in the germline V gene (reference sequence). The CDR3 contains 16 residues. CDR3 loop: CASSESTRQGRTEAFF. CDR3 DNA: TGCGCCAGCAGTGAGTCGACTCGACAGGGCCGGACTGAAGCTTTCTTT.

The chain is built from TRBV28 and TRBJ1-6, with D unresolved. This CDR3 comprises 15 residues. Deletions cut 3 bases from V and 9 bases from J, with 15 bases between. Per the germline V gene, CDR1 is MDHEN and CDR2 is SYDVKM. CDR3 in amino acids: CASSFELGIGSPLHF. DNA of the CDR3: TGTGCCAGCAGTTTCGAATTGGGCATTGGTTCACCCCTCCACTTT.

Points on this clone: This sample also contains other DNA sequences that code for the same CDR3. This chain joins TRBV7-2 and TRBJ2-1; 9 nucleotides agree with TRBD2. The V and J ends lost 1 base and 7 bases, in that order; junction bases with no gene match: 5. The CDR3 totals 15 residues. Germline-derived CDR1 and CDR2 are SGHTA and FQGNSA. The CDR3 is CASSLVGLAGNEQFF. The CDR3, as DNA: TGTGCCAGCAGCTTAGTTGGGCTAGCGGGGAATGAGCAGTTCTTC.

This clone was seen a few times. The rearrangement joins TRBV6-5 to TRBJ2-1, with D possibly TRBD1 on 5 matching bases. CDR3 size: 14 residues. Trimming removed 0 bases from V and 8 bases from J, with 11 bases in between. In germline, CDR1 is MNHEY, CDR2 SVGAGI. In DNA, the CDR3 is TGTGCCAGCAGTTACTCTCGGACATCCTATGAGCAGTTCTTC. Protein: CASSYSRTSYEQFF.

This clone was picked up a small number of times. This sample includes further DNA sequences coding for the same CDR3. The chain uses TRBV11-2 and TRBJ2-5, with D perhaps matching TRBD1 (6 bases). In germline, CDR1 is SGHAT, CDR2 FQNNGV. V lost 3 bases and J 2 bases, leaving 7 bases between the germline ends. CDR3 length equals 13 residues. The CDR3 nucleotides are TGTGCCAGCAGCTTCGGACAGCAAGAGACCCAGTACTTC. The encoded protein is CASSFGQQETQYF. Supplemented by reference TRBV11-2 and TRBJ2-5, the full variable domain reads EAGVAQSPRYKIIEKRQSVAFWCNPISGHATLYWYQQILGQGPKLLIQFQNNGVVDDSQLPKDRFSAERLKGVDSTLKIQPAKLEDSAVYLCASSFGQQETQYFGPGTRLLVL.

This clone was recorded a few times. The chain is built from TRBV29-1 and TRBJ1-5; the match to TRBD1 covers 8 bases. CDR1 and CDR2 from the germline V gene are SQVTM and ANQGSEA. The trim removed 3 bases at V and 7 bases at J, leaving 8 bases unmatched. The CDR3 totals 14 residues. DNA of the CDR3: TGCAGCGTTGACAGGGGGCGGTTTAAGCAGCCCCAGCATTTT. Translating it yields CSVDRGRFKQPQHF.

The chain combines TRBV27 with TRBJ2-7; 7 positions agree with TRBD2. The CDR3 extends over 14 amino acids. With V trimmed by 5 bases and J by 10 bases, 14 bases remained unmatched. Germline lookup yields CDR1 MNHEY and CDR2 SMNVEV (reference sequence). The CDR3 DNA sequence: TGTGCCAGCAGTACCCGGGGAGGGGAGCATGTTCAGTACTTC. Protein sequence: CASSTRGGEHVQYF.

Only a few counts were recorded for this clone. V and J are TRBV4-1 and TRBJ1-1, with a weak D call TRBD1 (6 bases). V was shortened by 3 bases and J by 1 base, with 12 bases between the two germline ends. This CDR3 is built from 15 residues. CDR1 MGHRA and CDR2 YSYEKL come from the germline V gene. CDR3 DNA sequence: TGCGCCAGCAGCCAGGGGGCCTCCAGGAACACTGAAGCTTTCTTT. Translating it yields CASSQGASRNTEAFF.

A word on this clone: An end of the junction differs from the germline gene, which may be a read error. V and J are TRBV5-1 and TRBJ2-1; 9 bases agree with TRBD1. The CDR3 has 21 amino acids. CDR1 SGHRS and CDR2 YFSETQ come from the germline V gene. The CDR3 DNA reads as TGCGCCAGCAGCTCCCCCAAGGGGGGACAGGGTCCAGCGGGAAACTACCATGAGCAGTTCTTC. As protein: CASSSPKGGQGPAGNYHEQFF.

This clone was found a few times. V is TRBV29-1 and J is TRBJ1-1; D may be TRBD1 (5 bases). The CDR3 totals 13 residues. CDR1 and CDR2 (germline): SQVTM, ANQGSEA. The CDR3 coding sequence is TGCAGTGCAAGATGGGGCATGAACACTGAAGCTTTCTTT. Encoded protein: CSARWGMNTEAFF.

This clone was counted a few times. This chain joins TRBV14 and TRBJ2-3; perhaps TRBD1 as D (6 bases). Per the germline V gene, CDR1 is SGHDN and CDR2 is FVKESK. V lost 3 bases, J lost 2 bases, and 12 bases lay in between. The CDR3 loop spans 15 amino acids. Here the CDR3 reads CASSQGTLPTDTQYF. For the CDR3, the DNA is TGTGCCAGCAGCCAGGGGACACTGCCCACAGATACGCAGTATTTT.